Following are 21 T cell receptor beta chains from one sample sequenced in a study of blood T cell repertoires in COVID-19. The protocol was immunoSEQ multiplex PCR, while the TCRdb copy is restricted to in-frame clones and leaves out a portion. The sample lists some 300,000 clones; around 90% were seen once. Source material: PBMCs or T cells enriched from blood (not recorded which). Receptors were obtained from a woman younger than 45 who had recovered from COVID-19.

The rearrangement joins TRBV7-3 to TRBJ2-1, with 9 bases aligning to TRBD2. Germline loops: CDR1 SGHTA, CDR2 FQGTGA. With V trimmed by 5 bases and J by 8 bases, 10 bases remained unmatched. The CDR3 totals 15 residues. The CDR3 protein is CASSPASGVRDEQFF. The CDR3 nucleotides read TGTGCCAGCAGCCCGGCTAGCGGGGTGAGGGATGAGCAGTTCTTC. The variable domain in full, completed from reference TRBV7-3 and TRBJ2-1, reads GAGVSQTPSNKVTEKGKYVELRCDPISGHTALYWYRQSLGQGPEFLIYFQGTGAADDSGLPNDRFFAVRPEGSVSTLKIQRTERGDSAVYLCASSPASGVRDEQFFGPGTRLTVL.

This chain uses TRBV7-6 with TRBJ2-5; 7 bases fit TRBD1. Germline trimming cut 5 bases from V and 4 bases from J; bases unmatched to any gene: 7. Germline CDR1 is SGHVS and CDR2 is FNYEAQ. The CDR3 spans 14 residues. The CDR3 region is CASSPWTGGETQYF. The CDR3 nucleotides are TGTGCCAGCAGCCCTTGGACAGGCGGAGAGACCCAGTACTTC.

The table lists this clone with a count of one. The rearrangement links TRBV5-4 to TRBJ1-1; the D is unclear. The CDR3 covers 15 residues. Trimming left V 0 bases short and J 4 bases short, with 13 bases between. CDR1 is SGHNT and CDR2 is YYREEE in the germline V gene (reference sequence). CDR3 nucleotide sequence: TGTGCCAGCAGCTTGGAGGCTAGAACCGGCACTGAAGCTTTCTTT. Its protein is CASSLEARTGTEAFF.

This chain joins TRBV4-3 and TRBJ1-4, with unresolved D. From germline, CDR1 is LGHNA and CDR2 YSLEER. The CDR3 is made up of 18 amino acids. V lost 0 bases, J lost 6 bases, and 20 bases lay in between. The CDR3: CASSQDNPLGQVDEKLFF. In nucleotides, the CDR3 is TGCGCCAGCAGCCAAGATAACCCACTTGGGCAGGTTGATGAAAAACTGTTTTTT.

The rearrangement links TRBV30 to TRBJ2-3; D possibly corresponds to TRBD1 (5 bases). Trimming removed 0 bases at V and 1 base at J, with 8 bases between. The germline V gene has CDR1 GTSNPN and CDR2 SVGIG (reference sequence). This CDR3 comprises 14 residues. The CDR3 nucleotides read TGTGCCTGGAGTGTATGGGGCGGCACAGATACGCAGTATTTT. This translates into CAWSVWGGTDTQYF.

The chain recombines TRBV5-1 with TRBJ1-2, with D possibly being TRBD1 (5 bases). Germline CDR1 and CDR2: SGHRS and YFSETQ. The length of the CDR3 is 14 residues. V lost 4 bases and J lost 0, with 10 bases in between. The CDR3 bases are TGCGCCAGCAGCCCGCGGACATCTAACTATGGCTACACCTTC. It codes for CASSPRTSNYGYTF.

This chain uses TRBV5-4 with TRBJ2-1, with a tentative D call TRBD1 (6 bases). Trimming pared 0 bases from V and 3 bases from J, leaving 7 bases between. The CDR3 covers 14 residues. Germline lookup yields CDR1 SGHNT and CDR2 YYREEE (reference sequence). The CDR3 nucleotides read TGTGCCAGCAGCTTGGGACAGGACTACAATGAGCAGTTCTTC. Encoded protein: CASSLGQDYNEQFF.

J is TRBJ2-3 and V is TRBV4-1, with unresolved D. V lost 3 bases to trimming and J lost 6 bases, with 16 bases between them. There are 15 residues in the CDR3. Germline-derived CDR1 and CDR2 are MGHRA and YSYEKL. CDR3 coding DNA: TGCGCCAGCAGCCAGCTACCGACTCGGCAGGATACGCAGTATTTT. It codes for CASSQLPTRQDTQYF.

This chain uses TRBV6-5 with TRBJ2-3, with D maybe TRBD1 (5 bases). The CDR3 is made up of 15 amino acids. Trimming cost V 8 bases and J 2 bases, with 17 bases left between them. Germline CDR1 reads MNHEY; CDR2 reads SVGAGI. DNA for the CDR3: TGTGCCAGCCTAGGACACTGGCCTGTCACAGATACGCAGTATTTT. Protein: CASLGHWPVTDTQYF.

The rearrangement joins TRBV28 to TRBJ1-1; possibly TRBD1 for D (6 bases). Trimming removed 4 bases at V and 3 bases at J, with 12 bases between. The CDR3 loop spans 14 amino acids. Germline V lookup: CDR1 MDHEN, CDR2 SYDVKM. In nucleotides, the CDR3 is TGTGCCAGCAGTTCCACAGGGTGGGACACTGAAGCTTTCTTT. Protein sequence: CASSSTGWDTEAFF. The whole variable domain, remainder taken from reference TRBV28 and TRBJ1-1, is DVKVTQSSRYLVKRTGEKVFLECVQDMDHENMFWYRQDPGLGLRLIYFSYDVKMKEKGDIPEGYSVSREKKERFSLILESASTNQTSMYLCASSSTGWDTEAFFGQGTRLTVV.

This chain links TRBV9 with TRBJ1-2, with 7 bases lining up with TRBD1. Trimming removed 7 bases from V and 5 bases from J; junction bases left unmatched: 11. This CDR3 has 14 residues. Germline CDR1 and CDR2: SGDLS and YYNGEE. This CDR3 is CASGENRGTYGYTF. CDR3 in DNA: TGTGCCAGCGGGGAGAACAGGGGAACGTATGGCTACACCTTC.

The chain is built from TRBV2 and TRBJ2-7, with 7 bases that match TRBD1. Germline V gene lookup returns CDR1 SNHLY and CDR2 FYNNEI. CDR3 length: 15 residues. After removal of 6 bases from V and 2 bases from J, the junction contained 10 bases not matched to a gene. The CDR3 bases are TGTGCCAGCAGCGCGACAGGGTCCTGGACCTACGAGCAGTACTTC. This sequence encodes CASSATGSWTYEQYF.

This chain's CDR3 is CASSQAGNYGYTF. CDR3 nucleotides: TGTGCCAGCAGTCAAGCGGGGAACTATGGCTACACCTTC. This chain links TRBV6-2 or TRBV6-3 with TRBJ1-2; D is uncertain. In germline, CDR1 is MNHEY, CDR2 SVGEGT. The CDR3 spans 13 residues. The V end was cut by 5 bases, the J end by 2 bases, with 9 bases between.

Here the CDR3 reads CASSLIQRQGVPYEQYF. In nucleotides, the CDR3 is TGTGCCAGCAGCTTAATCCAGAGGCAGGGGGTGCCCTACGAGCAGTACTTC. This rearrangement joins TRBV11-2 to TRBJ2-7, with TRBD1 matching 7 bases. This CDR3 is 17 amino acids long. Trimming removed 2 bases from V and 2 bases from J; junction bases left unmatched: 12. In germline, CDR1 is SGHAT, CDR2 FQNNGV.

The chain has TRBV2 and TRBJ2-6, with D possibly being TRBD2 (6 bases). The germline V gene encodes CDR1 SNHLY and CDR2 FYNNEI. The germline V and J ends were trimmed by 4 bases and 4 bases, with 11 bases remaining between them. The CDR3 covers 15 residues. The CDR3 region is CASSVGGSGANVLTF. The CDR3 DNA follows: TGTGCCAGCAGTGTCGGGGGTTCGGGGGCCAACGTCCTGACTTTC.

CDR3 nucleotide sequence: TGTGCCAGCAGCCAGCGCGACGGGCGGAGGTATAATTCACCCCTCCACTTT. Protein: CASSQRDGRRYNSPLHF. The V gene is TRBV7-8, the J gene TRBJ1-6; D is ambiguous. CDR1 is SGHVS and CDR2 is FQNEAQ in the germline V gene. The CDR3 covers 17 residues. V lost 5 bases and J 4 bases, leaving 18 bases between the germline ends.

The CDR3 is CASSQAGSGNTIYF. DNA for the CDR3: TGTGCCAGCAGCCAAGCGGGATCTGGAAACACCATATATTTT. The chain has TRBV3-1 (or the pseudogene TRBV3-2) and TRBJ1-3; no definite D call. Per the germline V gene, CDR1 is LGHDT and CDR2 is YNNKEL (reference sequence). This CDR3 is 14 amino acids long. The V and J ends lost 1 base and 1 base respectively, with 5 bases between them.

This chain connects TRBV2 to TRBJ1-2; TRBD1 matches at 10 bases. The CDR3 spans 13 residues. Germline-derived CDR1 and CDR2 are SNHLY and FYNNEI. Trimming at V came to 8 bases and at J to 6 bases, leaving 6 bases not matched to a gene. CDR3 region: CASERDRGHGYTF. DNA for the CDR3: TGTGCCAGCGAAAGGGACAGGGGTCATGGCTACACCTTC.

The gene calls are TRBV5-1 and TRBJ2-3, with 8 bases fitting TRBD2. V trimming: 0 bases; J trimming: 0 bases; junction bases outside the gene matches: 3. This CDR3 has 16 amino acids. Germline lookup yields CDR1 SGHRS and CDR2 YFSETQ. The DNA of the CDR3 is TGCGCCAGCAGCTTGGATCGGGGGGGTAGCACAGATACGCAGTATTTT. It specifies CASSLDRGGSTDTQYF.

J is TRBJ2-6 and V is TRBV2, with 8 bases matching TRBD1. Germline lookup yields CDR1 SNHLY and CDR2 FYNNEI. The CDR3 extends over 13 amino acids. J was trimmed by 1 base and V by 11 bases; bases with no gene match: 1. The CDR3 protein is CAGTGSGANVLTF. DNA for the CDR3: TGTGCCGGGACAGGATCTGGGGCCAACGTCCTGACTTTC. Filled out from reference TRBV2 and TRBJ2-6, the complete variable domain reads EPEVTQTPSHQVTQMGQEVILRCVPISNHLYFYWYRQILGQKVEFLVSFYNNEISEKSEIFDDQFSVERPDGSNFTLKIRSTKLEDSAMYFCAGTGSGANVLTFGAGSRLTVL.

The chain links TRBV2 to TRBJ1-2, with D tentatively TRBD1 (6 bases). The V gene's germline CDR1 is SNHLY and CDR2 FYNNEI. The V and J ends lost 11 bases and 2 bases respectively, with 15 bases between them. The CDR3 loop spans 13 amino acids. This CDR3 is CAHDGGANYGYTF. The CDR3 region has the DNA TGTGCCCACGACGGGGGGGCAAACTATGGCTACACCTTC.